A single sample gave rise to the 11 T cell receptor beta chains below, sequenced in a study of shared clonotypes between healthy human individuals. CD45RO negativity and positive selection for CCR7 defined naive CD8 cells, a population that excluded terminally differentiated effector memory CD45RA+ cells. This table comes from immunoSEQ multiplex PCR, and its TCRdb copy is limited to in-frame clones, with some not included. The table shows around 2,000,000 clones, with under 95% occurring only once. Input material: naive CD8+ T cells from PBMCs. Receptors originate from a man younger than 35 in good health. Some clones in this sample may be carry-over from other donors' samples.

This clone was counted between two and nine times. The J gene is TRBJ1-1, the V gene TRBV27; D gene uncertain. V lost 6 bases, J lost 1 base, and 9 bases lay in between. This CDR3 has 13 amino acids. Germline CDR1 is MNHEY and CDR2 is SMNVEV (reference sequence). The CDR3 DNA reads TGTGCCAGCAGCGGAGGGCAGAACACTGAAGCTTTCTTT. Its protein is CASSGGQNTEAFF.

This clone has only one observation. This chain connects TRBV28 to TRBJ2-3; 15 positions match TRBD2. The CDR3 totals 16 residues. Germline CDR1 and CDR2: MDHEN and SYDVKM. Trimming removed 3 bases from V and 7 bases from J; junction bases left unmatched: 5. The CDR3 nucleotides are TGTGCCAGCAGTTTCTACGGACTAGCGGGAGGGAATACGCAGTATTTT. It encodes CASSFYGLAGGNTQYF.

This clone was seen only a few times. This chain uses TRBV7-9 with TRBJ1-2; no clear D. This CDR3 is built from 15 residues. CDR1 and CDR2 from the germline V gene are SEHNR and FQNEAQ (reference sequence). Trimming shortened V by 2 bases and J by 0 bases, and 10 bases separated the two germline ends. CDR3 DNA sequence: TGTGCCAGCAGCTTAATGGTCTCCACTAACTATGGCTACACCTTC. Amino acids: CASSLMVSTNYGYTF. The entire variable domain, with the rest obtained from reference TRBV7-9 and TRBJ1-2, is as follows: DTGVSQNPRHKITKRGQNVTFRCDPISEHNRLYWYRQTLGQGPEFLTYFQNEAQLEKSRLLSDRFSAERPKGSFSTLEIQRTEQGDSAMYLCASSLMVSTNYGYTFGSGTRLTVV.

The rearrangement links TRBV19 to TRBJ1-2; 11 nucleotides align to TRBD1. Germline V lookup: CDR1 LNHDA, CDR2 SQIVND (reference sequence). The CDR3 loop spans 14 amino acids. V shed 6 bases, J shed 8 bases, and the junction held 8 bases outside the gene matches. The CDR3 sequence: CASSPRTGGEGYTF. In nucleotides, the CDR3 is TGTGCCAGTAGCCCGCGGACAGGGGGCGAAGGCTACACCTTC.

A single count supports this clone. The gene calls are TRBV2 and TRBJ2-7; D tentatively fits TRBD1 or TRBD2 (5 bases each). Trimming removed 3 bases from V and 3 bases from J, with 21 bases in between. The CDR3 length is 17 residues. CDR1 and CDR2 (germline): SNHLY, FYNNEI. CDR3 in DNA: TGTGCCAGCAGTGAGCCAAGGGACCGGGCAGGGATCTACGAGCAGTACTTC. Translated, it gives CASSEPRDRAGIYEQYF.

The gene calls are TRBV6-1 and TRBJ1-5, with 8 bases identical to TRBD1. Germline V gene sequence: CDR1 MNHNS, CDR2 SASEGT. The CDR3 runs to 15 residues. V was pared by 1 base and J by 4 bases, with 3 bases of the junction left unmatched. Here the CDR3 reads CASSEGTGWNQPQHF. CDR3 nucleotide sequence: TGTGCCAGCAGTGAAGGGACAGGGTGGAATCAGCCCCAGCATTTT.

This clone was observed a single time. V and J are TRBV11-2 and TRBJ1-3; D may be TRBD1 (6 bases). The CDR3 extends over 16 amino acids. Germline V gene lookup returns CDR1 SGHAT and CDR2 FQNNGV. Trimming shortened V by 2 bases and J by 4 bases, and 15 bases separated the two germline ends. The CDR3, as DNA: TGTGCCAGCAGCTTATCAGGGAGCCAGGGGGGAAACACCATATATTTT. This encodes CASSLSGSQGGNTIYF.

V and J are TRBV28 and TRBJ1-3, with 10 bases that match TRBD1. J gave up 4 bases and V 7 bases, and 7 bases lay outside the gene matches. Germline values: CDR1 MDHEN, CDR2 SYDVKM. The length of the CDR3 is 15 residues. The CDR3 loop reads CASKPGQGTGNTIYF. CDR3 in DNA: TGTGCCAGCAAACCGGGACAGGGGACCGGAAACACCATATATTTT.

In this sample, this clone turned up once. The V call is TRBV18, the J call TRBJ1-1; weak D call: TRBD1 (5 bases). Germline CDR1 is KGHSH and CDR2 is LQKENI. V dropped 2 bases and J dropped 2 bases, with 18 bases sitting between them. The CDR3 has 17 amino acids. In nucleotides, the CDR3 is TGTGCCAGCTCACCAGTCGGGGCGGCTGGGTCCAACACTGAAGCTTTCTTT. This codes for CASSPVGAAGSNTEAFF.

The count of this clone is one. The genes are TRBV19 and TRBJ2-7; TRBD1 agrees at 7 bases. The trim removed 9 bases at V and 5 bases at J, leaving 10 bases unmatched. The CDR3 is 13 residues long. Germline lookup yields CDR1 LNHDA and CDR2 SQIVND (reference sequence). The CDR3 region is CASQGDTLHEQYF. CDR3 in DNA: TGTGCCAGCCAGGGGGACACCCTTCACGAGCAGTACTTC.

This clone has only one observation. J is TRBJ1-5 and V is TRBV28, with TRBD1 matching over 10 bases. Trimming at V came to 4 bases and at J to 2 bases, leaving 2 bases not matched to a gene. This CDR3 region has 15 residues. Germline V CDR1 and CDR2: MDHEN, SYDVKM. CDR3 nucleotides: TGTGCCAGCAGTTCTGACAGGGGGCGCAATCAGCCCCAGCATTTT. It encodes CASSSDRGRNQPQHF. The whole variable domain, remainder taken from reference TRBV28 and TRBJ1-5, is DVKVTQSSRYLVKRTGEKVFLECVQDMDHENMFWYRQDPGLGLRLIYFSYDVKMKEKGDIPEGYSVSREKKERFSLILESASTNQTSMYLCASSSDRGRNQPQHFGDGTRLSIL.